The 23 T cell receptor beta chains below come from one sample, sequenced in a study of shared clonotypes between healthy human individuals. Profiled with immunoSEQ multiplex PCR; TCRdb holds only in-frame clones, not every one. The sample includes under 2.5 million clones, 85% to 95% of them seen just once. The sequencing input was naive CD4+ T cells from PBMCs. Stated subset: CD45RA+ positively selected. The source is a young man in good health. Some clones in this sample may be carry-over from other donors' samples.

Concerning this clone itself: At the DNA level, this CDR3 is encoded by other sequences in the same sample as well. The chain is built from TRBV7-3 and TRBJ2-5, with D uncertain. V was shortened by 1 base and J by 3 bases, with 6 bases between the two germline ends. This CDR3 comprises 13 residues. CDR1 and CDR2 from the germline V gene are SGHTA and FQGTGA. The CDR3 sequence: CASSLMLEETQYF. In nucleotides, the CDR3 is TGTGCCAGCAGCTTAATGCTTGAAGAGACCCAGTACTTC.

This clone is a singleton in its sample. The gene calls are TRBV5-1 and TRBJ2-3; D remains unclear. Trimming left V 0 bases short and J 2 bases short, with 19 bases between. The CDR3 length is 18 residues. From germline, CDR1 is SGHRS and CDR2 YFSETQ. The chain's CDR3 is CASSLGAGGRTYTDTQYF. The CDR3 DNA is TGCGCCAGCAGCTTGGGGGCCGGCGGCAGAACCTACACAGATACGCAGTATTTT.

The CDR3 spells CASSPGPFPGKLFF. The CDR3 nucleotides read TGTGCCAGCAGTCCCGGACCTTTCCCGGGGAAACTGTTTTTT. J is TRBJ1-4 and V is TRBV28; unclear D gene. Germline CDR1 MDHEN, CDR2 SYDVKM. V was trimmed by 5 bases and J by 11 bases, leaving 18 bases between them. The CDR3 has 14 amino acids.

The chain employs TRBV5-1 and TRBJ2-1; no clear D gene. Trimming took off 4 bases at V and 0 bases at J, with 17 bases between the two ends. This CDR3 comprises 17 residues. Looked up from germline, CDR1 is SGHRS and CDR2 is YFSETQ. The CDR3 reads CASSPRGYQSSYNEQFF. Here the CDR3 DNA reads TGCGCCAGCAGCCCCCGTGGATACCAAAGCTCCTACAATGAGCAGTTCTTC.

On this clone itself: Other nucleotide sequences in the sample specify the same CDR3. This chain links TRBV19 with TRBJ2-5, with D possibly TRBD1 on 6 matching bases. The CDR3 totals 14 residues. CDR1 and CDR2 (germline): LNHDA, SQIVND (reference sequence). V dropped 3 bases and J dropped 1 base, with 9 bases sitting between them. The CDR3 coding sequence is TGTGCCAGTAGTATCGGACAGATCCAAGAGACCCAGTACTTC. As protein: CASSIGQIQETQYF.

This chain joins TRBV5-5 and TRBJ2-1; D unresolved. Per the germline V gene, CDR1 is SGHKS and CDR2 is YYEKEE (reference sequence). V was trimmed by 2 bases and J by 0 bases, leaving 9 bases between them. This CDR3 contains 15 residues. The chain's CDR3 is CASSFVSSSYNEQFF. The CDR3 DNA follows: TGTGCCAGCAGCTTTGTATCCAGCTCCTACAATGAGCAGTTCTTC.

V is TRBV7-2 and J is TRBJ2-5, with 8 bases fitting TRBD2. The ends lost 3 bases at V and 5 bases at J; junction bases unmatched: 8. The CDR3 totals 15 residues. The germline gives CDR1 SGHTA, CDR2 FQGNSA. Written as DNA, the CDR3 is TGTGCCAGCAGCTTTCGCGGGAGGCCAGGGGAGACCCAGTACTTC. Translating it yields CASSFRGRPGETQYF.

The chain joins TRBV5-8 to TRBJ1-2; D ambiguous. This CDR3 is 13 amino acids long. The germline V and J ends were trimmed by 2 bases and 4 bases, with 9 bases remaining between them. Germline-derived CDR1 and CDR2 are SGHTS and YDEGEE. The DNA of the CDR3 is TGTGCCAGCAGCTTTGCGGCCCTCTATGGCTACACCTTC. It specifies CASSFAALYGYTF.

The chain is built from TRBV5-1 and TRBJ1-4; no clear D gene. Germline CDR1 is SGHRS and CDR2 is YFSETQ. V was shortened by 1 base and J by 0 bases, with 7 bases between the two germline ends. CDR3 length: 15 amino acids. As DNA, the CDR3 is TGCGCCAGCAGCTTGATGGGGACAACTAATGAAAAACTGTTTTTT. Protein sequence: CASSLMGTTNEKLFF. The full variable domain, completed using reference TRBV5-1 and TRBJ1-4, is KAGVTQTPRYLIKTRGQQVTLSCSPISGHRSVSWYQQTPGQGLQFLFEYFSETQRNKGNFPGRFSGRQFSNSRSEMNVSTLELGDSALYLCASSLMGTTNEKLFFGSGTQLSVL.

Written as DNA, the CDR3 is TGTGCCAGCAGCCAAGTCTGGGTAGCGGGATCCCACGCAGATACGCAGTATTTT. Protein product: CASSQVWVAGSHADTQYF. The V gene is TRBV14, the J gene TRBJ2-3, with 8 bases that match TRBD2. V lost 1 base to trimming and J lost 4 bases; unmatched junction nucleotides: 13. Germline V lookup: CDR1 SGHDN, CDR2 FVKESK. The CDR3 covers 18 residues. Drawing the rest from reference TRBV14 and TRBJ2-3, the complete variable domain is EAGVTQFPSHSVIEKGQTVTLRCDPISGHDNLYWYRRVMGKEIKFLLHFVKESKQDESGMPNNRFLAERTGGTYSTLKVQPAELEDSGVYFCASSQVWVAGSHADTQYFGPGTRLTVL.

The V gene is TRBV5-1, the J gene TRBJ2-7; D possibly matches TRBD1 or TRBD2 (5 bases each). Trimming cost V 0 bases and J 7 bases, with 14 bases left between them. The CDR3 has 14 amino acids. Germline V gives CDR1 SGHRS, CDR2 YFSETQ. The CDR3 sequence: CASSLARGGSEQYF. The CDR3, as DNA: TGCGCCAGCAGCTTGGCTCGGGGCGGCTCGGAGCAGTACTTC.

This clone was picked up a small number of times. The chain uses TRBV2 and TRBJ2-7, with D possibly matching TRBD2 (6 bases). CDR1 and CDR2 (germline): SNHLY, FYNNEI. The germline V and J ends were trimmed by 6 bases and 6 bases, with 18 bases remaining between them. CDR3 length equals 14 residues. Here the CDR3 reads CASRGTAQAGEQYF. CDR3 DNA sequence: TGTGCCAGCAGGGGGACGGCACAAGCGGGCGAGCAGTACTTC.

This chain links TRBV19 with TRBJ1-3; no clear D. CDR3 size: 14 residues. V lost 2 bases, J lost 4 bases, and 9 bases lay in between. From germline, CDR1 is LNHDA and CDR2 SQIVND (reference sequence). The CDR3 nucleotides are TGTGCCAGTAGTATAACCCCTCAGGGAAACACCATATATTTT. Translated, it gives CASSITPQGNTIYF. Variable domain in full (rest from reference TRBV19 and TRBJ1-3): DGGITQSPKYLFRKEGQNVTLSCEQNLNHDAMYWYRQDPGQGLRLIYYSQIVNDFQKGDIAEGYSVSREKKESFPLTVTSAQKNPTAFYLCASSITPQGNTIYFGEGSWLTVV.

The chain is built from TRBV11-2 and TRBJ2-1; 9 bases fit TRBD1. J was trimmed by 7 bases and V by 3 bases; bases with no gene match: 4. Looked up from germline, CDR1 is SGHAT and CDR2 is FQNNGV. This CDR3 is 14 amino acids long. CDR3 DNA sequence: TGTGCCAGCAGCTTCGGACAGGGGTCGAATGAGCAGTTCTTC. Protein sequence: CASSFGQGSNEQFF.

This chain links TRBV11-3 with TRBJ2-7; D is perhaps TRBD1 (6 bases). From germline, CDR1 is SGHNT and CDR2 YENEEA. Trimming shortened V by 8 bases and J by 6 bases, and 20 bases separated the two germline ends. CDR3 length: 14 residues. The DNA for the CDR3 is TGTGCCAGCGGCCAGCAGGGGACGCGAAGCGAGCAGTACTTC. This translates into CASGQQGTRSEQYF.

The chain uses TRBV13 and TRBJ1-1; D gene uncertain. The germline V gene encodes CDR1 PRHDT and CDR2 FYEKMQ (reference sequence). V shed 6 bases and J shed 4 bases, with 6 bases lying between them. The CDR3 extends over 11 amino acids. For the CDR3, the DNA is TGTGCCAGCAGTTTTTTCACTGAAGCTTTCTTT. Translated: CASSFFTEAFF.

V is TRBV18 and J is TRBJ1-2; TRBD1 matches 10 bases. Germline V gene sequence: CDR1 KGHSH, CDR2 LQKENI. This CDR3 is built from 14 residues. V lost 3 bases, J lost 6 bases, and 4 bases stayed unmatched. The CDR3 DNA reads TGTGCCAGCTCACCCGGGACAGGGGAGAATGGCTACACCTTC. This sequence encodes CASSPGTGENGYTF. Full variable domain (outside the CDR3, taken from reference TRBV18 and TRBJ1-2): NAGVMQNPRHLVRRRGQEARLRCSPMKGHSHVYWYRQLPEEGLKFMVYLQKENIIDESGMPKERFSAEFPKEGPSILRIQQVVRGDSAAYFCASSPGTGENGYTFGSGTRLTVV.

This chain links TRBV7-6 with TRBJ1-2, with 12 bases matching TRBD1. Unmatched junction bases numbered 6, after V lost 0 bases and J lost 7 bases. Germline CDR1 reads SGHVS; CDR2 reads FNYEAQ. The CDR3 spans 16 residues. The DNA of the CDR3 is TGTGCCAGCAGCTTAGCGATTGGGACAGGGGGCTCTGGCTACACCTTC. Translated, it gives CASSLAIGTGGSGYTF.

V is TRBV10-3 and J is TRBJ1-5, with a weak D call TRBD1 (6 bases). CDR1 and CDR2 from the germline V gene are ENHRY and SYGVKD. The CDR3 extends over 15 amino acids. The ends were cut back, 3 bases at V and 8 bases at J, with 17 bases in the middle. The CDR3 protein is CAISDPGAPGKPQHF. DNA of the CDR3: TGTGCCATCAGTGATCCGGGGGCCCCCGGGAAGCCCCAGCATTTT.

V usage is TRBV28 and J usage is TRBJ2-4, with 7 bases lining up with TRBD1. This CDR3 is 16 amino acids long. J lost 1 base, V lost 2 bases, and 5 bases had no gene match. Germline CDR1 reads MDHEN; CDR2 reads SYDVKM. The CDR3 sequence is CASSLVEGAAKNIQYF. DNA for the CDR3: TGTGCCAGCAGTTTAGTTGAGGGGGCGGCCAAAAACATTCAGTACTTC.

The gene calls are TRBV11-2 and TRBJ1-2; 8 nucleotides match TRBD1. Per the germline V gene, CDR1 is SGHAT and CDR2 is FQNNGV. J gave up 0 bases and V 4 bases, and 7 bases lay outside the gene matches. CDR3 length equals 16 residues. The CDR3 here is CASSSSGTGANYGYTF. CDR3 nucleotides: TGTGCCAGCAGCTCTTCGGGGACAGGAGCTAACTATGGCTACACCTTC.

This clone was picked up a small number of times. The sample holds other DNA sequences that translate to the same CDR3. The genes are TRBV25-1 and TRBJ1-2; D remains unclear. Germline CDR1 and CDR2: MGHDK and SYGVNS. Trimming removed 2 bases from V and 8 bases from J, with 6 bases in between. The length of the CDR3 is 11 residues. CDR3: CASSEGGGYTF. Here the CDR3 DNA reads TGTGCCAGCAGTGAAGGAGGAGGCTACACCTTC.

The chain carries TRBV7-9 and TRBJ1-1, with D tentatively TRBD1 (5 bases). This CDR3 is 18 amino acids long. The V end lost 4 bases, the J end lost 6 bases, and 27 bases lay between the germline ends. The germline V gene encodes CDR1 SEHNR and CDR2 FQNEAQ (reference sequence). The CDR3 DNA reads as TGTGCCAGCAGCTCCCGGGAGGGACCAGTAAGCCATGTGTCTGAAGCTTTCTTT. It specifies CASSSREGPVSHVSEAFF.